This T cell receptor (beta chain) was sequenced in a study of T cell repertoires in cytomegalovirus infection. For the study at large: Well-studied HLA-B-restricted epitopes and recently identified HLA-C-restricted epitopes of CMV were both used in the study.

Details on this clonotype: No antigen is known for it. An end of the junction does not agree with germline; a read error may underlie this.

The CDR3 length is 13 residues. The germline V gene encodes CDR1 LNHDA and CDR2 SQIVND (reference sequence). Each CDR3 protein is one row after TCRdb ran MiXCR on the reads. Altogether approximately 1,000,000 distinct CDR3 sequences are present, approximately 31% being singletons, with the ten largest covering 13%. Study-wide results and caveats: Ex vivo responses were dominated by HLA-C-restricted CMV-specific TCR beta clonotypes.

The sequencing used cultured CD8+ T cells from PBMCs, collected from culture after CMV antigen stimulation. The rearrangement uses TRBV19 and TRBJ1-1; TRBD1 aligns across 7 bases. This clonotype was sampled from a human donor in good health (CMV status not recorded). Some clones in this sample may be carry-over from other donors' samples. The CDR3 protein is CVSRRTGNTEAFF. The CDR3 nucleotides are TGTGTCAGTAGAAGGACAGGGAACACTGAAGCTTTCTTT.